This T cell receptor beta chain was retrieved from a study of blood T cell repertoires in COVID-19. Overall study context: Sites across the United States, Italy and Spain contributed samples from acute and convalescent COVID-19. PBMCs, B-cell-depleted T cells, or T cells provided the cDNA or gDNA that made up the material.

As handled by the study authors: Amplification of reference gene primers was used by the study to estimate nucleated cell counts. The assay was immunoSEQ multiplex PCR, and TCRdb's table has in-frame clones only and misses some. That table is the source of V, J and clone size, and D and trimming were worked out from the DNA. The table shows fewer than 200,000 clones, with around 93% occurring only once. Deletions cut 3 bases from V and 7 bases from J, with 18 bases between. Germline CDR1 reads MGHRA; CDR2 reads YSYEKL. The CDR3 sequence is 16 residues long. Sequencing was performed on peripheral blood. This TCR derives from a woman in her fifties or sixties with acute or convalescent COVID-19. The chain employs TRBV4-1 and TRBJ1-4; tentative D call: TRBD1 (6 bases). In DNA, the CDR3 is TGCGCCAGCAGCCAGGGGCTCGGGGGGGGCGGTGAAAAACTGTTTTTT. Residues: CASSQGLGGGGEKLFF.